This paragraph reports one T cell receptor beta chain. Its antigen has not been determined. Per-base qualities were not stored, and no clone one base away is much larger. The source of the sample is a study of T cells after yellow fever vaccination (dated by TCRdb to about 2019). General notes on the study: The SMART-Seq v4 Ultra Low Input RNA kit was used to prepare libraries from fractions with low cell numbers. To follow T-cell clones before and after primary and booster YFV17D yellow fever vaccination, bulk TCR alpha and beta repertoires were sequenced over time. Two healthy male donors made up the cohort, one aged 18 to 29 years and the other aged 30 to 40 years. Blood samples were taken at several timepoints before and after primary and secondary immunization, and bulk PBMC replicates and cell subsets were isolated. On the study overall, not on this receptor specifically: A small share of clonotypes was detected in both CD4 and CD8 compartments, with the overlap likely arising from convergent recombination. Because abundant contaminating clonotypes from the bulk population could be contained in FACS-sorted repertoires, computational filtering was required. Only two donors were included in the study, so the extent to which the findings can be generalized is limited. The secondary T-cell response was weaker than the primary response but faster, peaking on day 5 instead of day 15. Most clones expanded after primary vaccination were re-detected after the booster (about 96% of CD4 and around 88% of CD8), suggesting broad memory maintenance.

Synthesis of TCR cDNA relied on 5'RACE template switching, a step that introduced a universal primer site along with unique molecular identifiers. Priming of cDNA synthesis was performed from both the TCR alpha and TCR beta constant segments. Two PCR steps were used to amplify libraries, with sample barcodes and sequencing adapters being added in the second step. Sequencing of libraries was performed on Illumina HiSeq 2500 (2x100 bp) or NovaSeq (2x150 bp). The authors' pipeline ran thus. Demultiplexing of reads and collapsing into UMI consensus sequences were performed with MIGEC, and V(D)J alignment was carried out with MiXCR. Vaccine-responding clonotypes were identified with edgeR using replicate PBMC samples, with FDR below 0.01 and a log2 fold change above 5 up to day 15 being required. CD4 or CD8 identity was assigned to each bulk clonotype according to whether the clonotype was present at higher abundance in the sequenced CD4 repertoire or the sequenced CD8 repertoire. TCRdb reprocessing: public reads trimmed at Q25 with fastp, clones called with MiXCR, in-frame beta chains kept. Entries are consolidated by CDR3 protein sequence, retaining the most common genes and DNA. TCRdb's processing, not the study's, gives the V and J calls here. For this sample the table gives about 500,000 distinct CDR3 sequences, of which about 17% were detected only once. The ten top clones hold 17% of the sample.

The CDR3, from cysteine to phenylalanine, totals 14 residues. The CDR3 DNA has 42 bases and is translated from base 1. The germline V gene (reference sequence) provides CDR1 DFQATT and CDR2 SNEGSKA. V is cut by 2 bases and J by 1 base, and the space between the germline ends is 8 bases. In the paper's terms, the treatment or condition label means: live attenuated yellow fever vaccine strain. At each blood-draw timepoint, two biological replicates of bulk PBMCs were collected. PBMCs were isolated from peripheral blood using a standard Ficoll-Paque protocol. TriZol was used to extract RNA from bulk PBMCs, CD4 and CD8 fractions, and dextramer-positive and dextramer-negative fractions.

The source was PBMCs, collected 4 to 6 days after the first yellow fever vaccination. The rearranged segments are TRBV20-1 and TRBJ2-2; a tentative D call is TRBD1 (6 bases match). The origin of this receptor is a man aged 18 to 29 who received the YFV17D yellow fever vaccine. The DNA sequence is as follows: TGCAGTGCTAGATTACAGGGGAACACCGGGGAGCTGTTTTTT. Its translation is CSARLQGNTGELFF.